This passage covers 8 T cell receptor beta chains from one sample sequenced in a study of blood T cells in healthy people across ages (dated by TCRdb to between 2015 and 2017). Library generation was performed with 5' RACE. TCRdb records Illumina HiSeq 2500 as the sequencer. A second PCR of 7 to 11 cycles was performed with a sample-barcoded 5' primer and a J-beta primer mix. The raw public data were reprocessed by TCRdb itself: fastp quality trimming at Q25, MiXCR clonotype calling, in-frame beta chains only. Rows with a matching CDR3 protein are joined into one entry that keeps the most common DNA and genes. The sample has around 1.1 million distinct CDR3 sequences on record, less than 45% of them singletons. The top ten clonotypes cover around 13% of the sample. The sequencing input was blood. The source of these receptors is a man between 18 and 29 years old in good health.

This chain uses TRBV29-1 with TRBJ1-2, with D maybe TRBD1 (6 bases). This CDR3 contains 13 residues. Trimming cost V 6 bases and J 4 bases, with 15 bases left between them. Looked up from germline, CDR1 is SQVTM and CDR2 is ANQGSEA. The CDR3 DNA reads TGCAGCGTAGACTCGACAGGCCGCTATGGCTACACCTTC. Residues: CSVDSTGRYGYTF.

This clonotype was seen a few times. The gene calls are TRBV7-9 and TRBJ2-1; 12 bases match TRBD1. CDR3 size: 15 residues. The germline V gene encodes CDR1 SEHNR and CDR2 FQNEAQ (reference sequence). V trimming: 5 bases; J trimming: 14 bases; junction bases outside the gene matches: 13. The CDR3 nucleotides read TGTGCCAGCAGCAGAAGCCGGGACAGGGGGCGGTTTGAGTTCTTC. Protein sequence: CASSRSRDRGRFEFF.

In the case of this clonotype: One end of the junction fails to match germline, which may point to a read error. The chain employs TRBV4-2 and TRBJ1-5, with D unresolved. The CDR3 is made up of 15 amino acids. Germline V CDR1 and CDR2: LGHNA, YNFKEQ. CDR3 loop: CASSQVSASNQPRHF. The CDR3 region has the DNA TGTGCCAGCAGCCAAGTGTCGGCCAGCAATCAGCCCCGGCATTTT.

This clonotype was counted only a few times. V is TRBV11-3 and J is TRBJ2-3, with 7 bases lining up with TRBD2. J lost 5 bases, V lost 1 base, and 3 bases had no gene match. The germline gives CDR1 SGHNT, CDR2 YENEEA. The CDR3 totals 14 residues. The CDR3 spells CASSLGLALDTQYF. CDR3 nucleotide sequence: TGTGCCAGCAGCTTAGGACTAGCTTTAGATACGCAGTATTTT.

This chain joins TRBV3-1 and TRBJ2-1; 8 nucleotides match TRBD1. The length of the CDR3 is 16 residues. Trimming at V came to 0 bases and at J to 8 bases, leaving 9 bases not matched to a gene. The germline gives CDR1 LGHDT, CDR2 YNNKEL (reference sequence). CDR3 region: CASSQERTGKSDEQFF. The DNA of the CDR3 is TGTGCCAGCAGCCAAGAACGGACAGGGAAGTCCGATGAGCAGTTCTTC.

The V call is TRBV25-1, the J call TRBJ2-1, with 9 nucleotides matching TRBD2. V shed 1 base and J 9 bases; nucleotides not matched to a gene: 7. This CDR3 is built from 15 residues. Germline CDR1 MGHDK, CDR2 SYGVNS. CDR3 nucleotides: TGTGCCAGCAGTGAATCCAGCGGGGGGCCCTCTGAGCAGTTCTTC. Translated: CASSESSGGPSEQFF.

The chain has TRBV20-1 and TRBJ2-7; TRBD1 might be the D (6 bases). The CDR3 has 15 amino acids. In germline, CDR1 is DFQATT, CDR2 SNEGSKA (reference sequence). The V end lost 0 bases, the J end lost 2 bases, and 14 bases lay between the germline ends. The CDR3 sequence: CSARDGRRQAYEQYF. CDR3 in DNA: TGCAGTGCTAGAGATGGGAGAAGACAGGCCTACGAGCAGTACTTC.

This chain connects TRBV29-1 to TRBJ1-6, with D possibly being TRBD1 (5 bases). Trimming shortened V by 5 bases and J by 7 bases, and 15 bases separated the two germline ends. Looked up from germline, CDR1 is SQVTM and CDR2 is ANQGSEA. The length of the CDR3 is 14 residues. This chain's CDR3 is CSVTSGTKNSPLHF. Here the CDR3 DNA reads TGCAGCGTTACGTCAGGGACTAAAAATTCACCCCTCCACTTT.